One and the same sample provided the 11 T cell receptor beta chains below, sequenced in a study of T cells in Graves' hyperthyroidism and ophthalmopathy. The investigators amplified TCR beta CDR3 regions from RNA transcripts. A set of HTBI primers served as the primers for a first-round RT-PCR of the TCR CDR3. One entry per CDR3 protein results from TCRdb running MiXCR on the multiplex PCR reads. The table has 35,000 to 45,000 distinct CDR3 sequences, roughly 52% seen once; the top ten hold 15% to 20%. Specimen: blood. These receptor sequences come from a man aged 40-49 years with Graves' ophthalmopathy.

This clonotype was counted ten times or more. CDR3 nucleotide sequence: TGTGCCAGCAGTCCGGGCACCTACGGGAGCGAGCAGTACTTC. It codes for CASSPGTYGSEQYF. The rearrangement links TRBV6-5 to TRBJ2-7; tentatively, D is TRBD2 (6 bases). There are 14 residues in the CDR3. The V end lost 5 bases, the J end lost 6 bases, and 17 bases lay between the germline ends. Germline lookup yields CDR1 MNHEY and CDR2 SVGAGI.

This clonotype came up many times. The chain carries TRBV5-1 and TRBJ2-7; D could derive from TRBD1 or TRBD2 (5 bases each). Trimming cost V 4 bases and J 6 bases, with 14 bases left between them. CDR3 length equals 13 residues. CDR1 is SGHRS, CDR2 YFSETQ, per germline. DNA of the CDR3: TGCGCCAGCAGCGGGCGGGTTGGGGGCGAGCAGTACTTC. Translated: CASSGRVGGEQYF.

The chain employs TRBV20-1 and TRBJ2-7; D call uncertain. This CDR3 is built from 12 residues. Trimming removed 6 bases at V and 7 bases at J, with 16 bases between. The germline V gene has CDR1 DFQATT and CDR2 SNEGSKA (reference sequence). CDR3: CSAPRRLGEQYF. CDR3 nucleotide sequence: TGCAGTGCCCCCCGGCGACTGGGGGAGCAGTACTTC.

This clonotype was picked up many times. The J gene is TRBJ1-2, the V gene TRBV20-1; no clear D gene. CDR3 length: 13 residues. Germline V CDR1 and CDR2: DFQATT, SNEGSKA (reference sequence). Trimming removed 6 bases from V and 0 bases from J, with 11 bases in between. CDR3 protein: CSAQKDSNYGYTF. CDR3 nucleotide sequence: TGCAGTGCCCAAAAGGACTCTAACTATGGCTACACCTTC.

This clonotype was recorded many times. One base away lies a much larger clone, so this may be a sequencing read error. Since the CDR3 does not end with the conserved phenylalanine or tryptophan, this likely comes from a read error. The rearrangement uses TRBV20-1 and TRBJ2-1; D is possibly TRBD2 (6 bases). Trimming shortened V by 7 bases and J by 9 bases, and 19 bases separated the two germline ends. Germline values: CDR1 DFQATT, CDR2 SNEGSKA (reference sequence). There are 13 residues in the CDR3. For the CDR3, the DNA is TGCAGTGTTACCGGGACTGCATGGAGTGAGCAGTTCTCC. The encoded protein is CSVTGTAWSEQFS.

This chain joins TRBV20-1 and TRBJ1-4; weak D call: TRBD1 (5 bases). This CDR3 region has 12 residues. Trimming left V 6 bases short and J 5 bases short, with 10 bases between. Germline-derived CDR1 and CDR2 are DFQATT and SNEGSKA (reference sequence). This CDR3 is CSAWGKNEKLFF. The CDR3 nucleotides read TGCAGTGCATGGGGGAAGAATGAAAAACTGTTTTTT.

This clonotype was detected many times. The chain carries TRBV7-9 and TRBJ1-1; perhaps TRBD1 as D (5 bases). V was trimmed by 2 bases and J by 1 base, leaving 5 bases between them. The CDR3 totals 13 residues. Germline V gives CDR1 SEHNR, CDR2 FQNEAQ (reference sequence). CDR3 loop: CASSLQGNTEAFF. The DNA for the CDR3 is TGTGCCAGCAGCTTACAGGGGAACACTGAAGCTTTCTTT.

This clonotype came up many times. The CDR3 loop reads CASSIVGTTSYEQYF. Written as DNA, the CDR3 is TGTGCCAGTAGTATTGTGGGGACAACATCCTACGAGCAGTACTTC. The chain recombines TRBV19 with TRBJ2-7, with D possibly TRBD1 on 6 matching bases. The germline gives CDR1 LNHDA, CDR2 SQIVND (reference sequence). Trimming took 3 bases from V and 1 from J, leaving 13 bases between them. This CDR3 has 15 amino acids.

This clonotype was counted many times. The V gene is TRBV5-4, the J gene TRBJ2-7; TRBD2 agrees at 12 bases. The CDR3 is 16 residues long. Per germline, CDR1 SGHNT and CDR2 YYREEE (reference sequence). With V trimmed by 7 bases and J by 0 bases, 8 bases remained unmatched. The CDR3 sequence is CASLLKTSGSSYEQYF. The CDR3 DNA is TGTGCCAGCCTCCTTAAGACTAGCGGGAGCTCCTACGAGCAGTACTTC.

This clonotype appeared many times. The chain combines TRBV29-1 with TRBJ2-2, with D perhaps being TRBD1 or TRBD2 (5 bases each). The CDR3 extends over 15 amino acids. Germline lookup yields CDR1 SQVTM and CDR2 ANQGSEA. V lost 3 bases, J lost 0 bases, and 11 bases lay in between. The CDR3 loop reads CSVEVGGTNTGELFF. In DNA form, the CDR3 reads TGCAGCGTTGAGGTTGGGGGAACGAACACCGGGGAGCTGTTTTTT.

This clonotype was seen more than once but under ten times. A read error may account for a junction end that differs from germline. The chain has TRBV20-1 and TRBJ1-4; D remains unclear. Per the germline V gene, CDR1 is DFQATT and CDR2 is SNEGSKA (reference sequence). The CDR3 sequence is 15 residues long. The CDR3 DNA follows: TGCAGTGCTAGAAAACGAGCCAGGATTAATGAGAAACTGTTTTTT. Protein sequence: CSARKRARINEKLFF.